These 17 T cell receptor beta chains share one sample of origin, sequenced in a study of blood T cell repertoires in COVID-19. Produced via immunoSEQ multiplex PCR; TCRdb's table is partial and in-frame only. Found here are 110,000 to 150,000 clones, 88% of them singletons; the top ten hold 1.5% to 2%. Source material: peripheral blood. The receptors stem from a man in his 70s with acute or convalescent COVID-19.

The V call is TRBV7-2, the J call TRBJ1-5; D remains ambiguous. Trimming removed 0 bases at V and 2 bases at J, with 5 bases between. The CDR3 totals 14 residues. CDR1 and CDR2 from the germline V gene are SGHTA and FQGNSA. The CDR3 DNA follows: TGTGCCAGCAGCTTAGCGGGCGGCAATCAGCCCCAGCATTTT. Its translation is CASSLAGGNQPQHF. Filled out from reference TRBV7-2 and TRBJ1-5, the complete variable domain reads GAGVSQSPSNKVTEKGKDVELRCDPISGHTALYWYRQSLGQGLEFLIYFQGNSAPDKSGLPSDRFSAERTGGSVSTLTIQRTQQEDSAVYLCASSLAGGNQPQHFGDGTRLSIL.

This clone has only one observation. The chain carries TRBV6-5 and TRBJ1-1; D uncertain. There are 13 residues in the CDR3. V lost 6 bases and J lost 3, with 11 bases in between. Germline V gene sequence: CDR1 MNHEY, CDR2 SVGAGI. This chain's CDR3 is CASSLLRYTEAFF. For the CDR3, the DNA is TGTGCCAGCAGCTTACTTAGATACACTGAAGCTTTCTTT.

The CDR3, as DNA: TGTGCCAGCAGTTCCCAGGATGACACTGAAGCTTTCTTT. It encodes CASSSQDDTEAFF. This chain uses TRBV27 with TRBJ1-1; D unclear. The V gene lost 4 bases and the J gene lost 3 bases, with 9 bases spanning the gap. Germline-derived CDR1 and CDR2 are MNHEY and SMNVEV (reference sequence). This CDR3 region has 13 residues.

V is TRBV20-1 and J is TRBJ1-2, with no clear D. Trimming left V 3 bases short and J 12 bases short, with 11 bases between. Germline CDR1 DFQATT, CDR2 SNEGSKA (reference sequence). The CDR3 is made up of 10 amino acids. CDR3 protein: CSASRGADTF. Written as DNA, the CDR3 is TGCAGTGCTAGTCGCGGAGCCGACACCTTC.

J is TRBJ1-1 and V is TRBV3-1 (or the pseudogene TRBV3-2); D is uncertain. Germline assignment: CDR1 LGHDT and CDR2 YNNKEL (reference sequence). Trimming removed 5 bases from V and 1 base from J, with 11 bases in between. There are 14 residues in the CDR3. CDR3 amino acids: CASSARQGNTEAFF. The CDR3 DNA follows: TGTGCCAGCAGCGCCCGACAAGGGAACACTGAAGCTTTCTTT.

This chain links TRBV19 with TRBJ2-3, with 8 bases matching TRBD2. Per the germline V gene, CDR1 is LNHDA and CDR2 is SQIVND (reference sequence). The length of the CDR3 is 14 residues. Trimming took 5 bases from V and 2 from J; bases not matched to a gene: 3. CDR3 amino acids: CASSLGRATDTQYF. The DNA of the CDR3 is TGTGCCAGTAGTCTCGGGAGGGCCACAGATACGCAGTATTTT.

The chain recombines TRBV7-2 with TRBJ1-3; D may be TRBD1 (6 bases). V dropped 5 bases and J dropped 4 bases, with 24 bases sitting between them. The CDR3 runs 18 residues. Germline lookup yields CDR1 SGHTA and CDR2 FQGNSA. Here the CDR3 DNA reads TGTGCCAGCAGCCCCCGGGTGAGGACGCAGGGGATAGGAAACACCATATATTTT. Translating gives CASSPRVRTQGIGNTIYF.

CDR3 residues: CASSLDGRRGSYNEQFF. For the CDR3, the DNA is TGTGCCAGCAGCTTAGATGGTAGACGGGGCTCCTACAATGAGCAGTTCTTC. The V and J genes are TRBV7-2 and TRBJ2-1; tentative D call: TRBD2 (5 bases). The CDR3 loop spans 17 amino acids. Germline V gene lookup returns CDR1 SGHTA and CDR2 FQGNSA. V was clipped by 1 base and J by 0 bases, with 13 bases between them.

CDR3 in DNA: TGTGCCAGTAGCCGACAGTATAATGAAAAACTGTTTTTT. Protein: CASSRQYNEKLFF. This chain connects TRBV19 to TRBJ1-4; a possible D gene is TRBD1 (5 bases). V lost 6 bases and J lost 4, with 9 bases in between. Germline assignment: CDR1 LNHDA and CDR2 SQIVND (reference sequence). The CDR3 totals 13 residues.

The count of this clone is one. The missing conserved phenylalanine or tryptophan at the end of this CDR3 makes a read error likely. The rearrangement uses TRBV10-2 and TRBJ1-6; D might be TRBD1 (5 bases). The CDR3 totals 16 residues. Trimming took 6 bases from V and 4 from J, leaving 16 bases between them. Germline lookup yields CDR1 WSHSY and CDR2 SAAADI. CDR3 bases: TGCGCCAGCAGCAAAGCGGGGGTTTCTTATAATTCACCCCTCCACCTT. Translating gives CASSKAGVSYNSPLHL.

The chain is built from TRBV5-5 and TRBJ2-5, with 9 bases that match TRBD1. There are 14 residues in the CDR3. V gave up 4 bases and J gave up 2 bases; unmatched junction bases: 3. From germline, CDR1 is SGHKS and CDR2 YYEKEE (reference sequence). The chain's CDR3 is CASSQTGGQETQYF. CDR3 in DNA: TGTGCCAGCAGCCAGACAGGGGGTCAAGAGACCCAGTACTTC.

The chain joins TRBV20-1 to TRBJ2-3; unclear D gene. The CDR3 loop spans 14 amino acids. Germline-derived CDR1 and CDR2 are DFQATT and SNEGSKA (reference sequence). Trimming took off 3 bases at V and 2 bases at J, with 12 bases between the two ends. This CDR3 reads CSASPPHSTDTQYF. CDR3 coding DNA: TGCAGTGCTAGTCCACCCCACTCCACAGATACGCAGTATTTT.

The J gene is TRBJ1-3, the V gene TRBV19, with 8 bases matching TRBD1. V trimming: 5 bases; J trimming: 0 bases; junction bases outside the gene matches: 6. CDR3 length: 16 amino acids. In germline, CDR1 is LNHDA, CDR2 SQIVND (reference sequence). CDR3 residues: CASSLDRAISGNTIYF. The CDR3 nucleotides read TGTGCCAGTAGTCTGGACAGGGCTATCTCTGGAAACACCATATATTTT.

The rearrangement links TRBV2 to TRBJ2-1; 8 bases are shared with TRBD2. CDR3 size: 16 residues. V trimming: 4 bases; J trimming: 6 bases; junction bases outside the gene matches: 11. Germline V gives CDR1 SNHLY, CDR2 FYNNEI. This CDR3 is CASSALERGKRNEQFF. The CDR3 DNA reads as TGTGCCAGCAGTGCCCTCGAGCGGGGGAAGCGCAATGAGCAGTTCTTC.

DNA for the CDR3: TGTGCCAGCAGTGAGGACAGATTGAACACTGAAGCTTTCTTT. Encoded protein: CASSEDRLNTEAFF. The gene calls are TRBV2 and TRBJ1-1; a weak D match, TRBD1 (6 bases). Germline assignment: CDR1 SNHLY and CDR2 FYNNEI. With 3 bases removed from V and 0 bases from J, the gap between germline ends came to 8 bases. The CDR3 loop spans 14 amino acids.

CDR3: CASSVEDRGREKLFF. Here the CDR3 DNA reads TGTGCCAGCAGCGTAGAGGACAGGGGGCGTGAAAAACTGTTTTTT. This chain connects TRBV9 to TRBJ1-4; 11 bases align to TRBD1. The junction had 2 bases not matched to a gene; V was cut back by 0 bases and J by 7 bases. The CDR3 spans 15 residues. The V gene's germline CDR1 is SGDLS and CDR2 YYNGEE.

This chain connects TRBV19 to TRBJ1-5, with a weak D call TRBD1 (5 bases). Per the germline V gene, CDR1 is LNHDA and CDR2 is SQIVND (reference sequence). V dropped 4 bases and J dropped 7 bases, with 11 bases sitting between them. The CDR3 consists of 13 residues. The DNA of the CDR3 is TGTGCCAGTAGTACAGGGATGGGGCAGCCCCAGCATTTT. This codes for CASSTGMGQPQHF.